The 9 T cell receptor beta chains listed next were all sequenced from one sample in a study of B cell selection in AIRE deficiency. Regulatory T cells were sorted as CD4+CD25hiCD127low/negative. Clones were sequenced by immunoSEQ multiplex PCR, and TCRdb holds only the in-frame ones, with some missing. The data contain around 14,000 clones, about 92% of them seen just once; the ten biggest clones take up roughly 1%. Sequencing input: Tregs sorted from PBMCs. The receptor set was obtained from a human donor with AIRE deficiency.

The chain is built from TRBV6-5 and TRBJ2-3; 8 bases match TRBD1. This CDR3 comprises 15 residues. V trimming: 5 bases; J trimming: 2 bases; junction bases outside the gene matches: 6. CDR1 is MNHEY and CDR2 is SVGAGI in the germline V gene. This CDR3 reads CASSTSGGATDTQYF. The DNA for the CDR3 is TGTGCCAGCAGTACATCAGGGGGCGCCACAGATACGCAGTATTTT.

This chain links TRBV7-2 with TRBJ2-5, with 7 bases identical to TRBD1. J was trimmed by 5 bases and V by 5 bases; bases with no gene match: 5. Germline-derived CDR1 and CDR2 are SGHTA and FQGNSA. The CDR3 length is 13 residues. CDR3 loop: CASSRGQSETQYF. The DNA for the CDR3 is TGTGCCAGCAGCCGGGGACAGTCCGAGACCCAGTACTTC. Full variable domain (missing parts from reference TRBV7-2 and TRBJ2-5): GAGVSQSPSNKVTEKGKDVELRCDPISGHTALYWYRQSLGQGLEFLIYFQGNSAPDKSGLPSDRFSAERTGGSVSTLTIQRTQQEDSAVYLCASSRGQSETQYFGPGTRLLVL.

The table lists this clone with a count of one. This chain connects TRBV4-3 to TRBJ2-1; D is undetermined. With 4 bases removed from V and 5 bases from J, the gap between germline ends came to 6 bases. The CDR3 totals 12 residues. The germline V gene has CDR1 LGHNA and CDR2 YSLEER. CDR3: CASSLHDNEQFF. Written as DNA, the CDR3 is TGCGCCAGCAGCCTTCACGACAATGAGCAGTTCTTC.

The V gene is TRBV6-5, the J gene TRBJ1-3; TRBD1 aligns across 9 bases. Germline V CDR1 and CDR2: MNHEY, SVGAGI. The CDR3 extends over 14 amino acids. The ends lost 2 bases at V and 4 bases at J; junction bases unmatched: 0. CDR3 coding DNA: TGTGCCAGCAGTTACGACAGGGGGGGAAACACCATATATTTT. This encodes CASSYDRGGNTIYF.

The chain joins TRBV7-8 to TRBJ1-1; D remains unclear. The germline CDR1 and CDR2 sequences are SGHVS and FQNEAQ. Trimming removed 2 bases at V and 3 bases at J, with 7 bases between. This CDR3 is built from 13 residues. For the CDR3, the DNA is TGTGCCAGCAGCTTAATTCGGGACACTGAAGCTTTCTTT. Amino acids: CASSLIRDTEAFF.

V and J are TRBV7-2 and TRBJ2-1, with D possibly TRBD2 on 7 matching bases. The V and J ends lost 4 bases and 0 bases respectively, with 13 bases between them. The CDR3 has 16 residues. Germline V CDR1 and CDR2: SGHTA, FQGNSA. CDR3 protein: CASSWGGGHSYNEQFF. The CDR3 DNA reads TGTGCCAGCAGCTGGGGAGGGGGACACTCCTACAATGAGCAGTTCTTC.

The chain carries TRBV6-1 and TRBJ2-2; D unclear. In germline, CDR1 is MNHNS, CDR2 SASEGT. CDR3 length equals 13 residues. The germline V and J ends were trimmed by 8 bases and 1 base, with 8 bases remaining between them. The CDR3 nucleotides read TGTGCCAGCCGCACAGTGAACACCGGGGAGCTGTTTTTT. It is translated as CASRTVNTGELFF.

The V and J genes are TRBV7-2 and TRBJ2-7; D call uncertain. The CDR3 loop spans 11 amino acids. Germline V gene lookup returns CDR1 SGHTA and CDR2 FQGNSA. Trimming cost V 5 bases and J 1 base, with 3 bases left between them. The CDR3 loop reads CASSASYEQYF. In DNA, the CDR3 is TGTGCCAGCAGCGCTTCCTACGAGCAGTACTTC.

The gene calls are TRBV5-1 and TRBJ2-5; possibly TRBD2 for D (5 bases). The germline V gene encodes CDR1 SGHRS and CDR2 YFSETQ. Trimming took off 2 bases at V and 5 bases at J, with 10 bases between the two ends. The CDR3 runs to 13 residues. CDR3 in amino acids: CASSLEGRETQYF. CDR3 sequence (DNA): TGCGCCAGCAGCTTAGAGGGCCGGGAGACCCAGTACTTC.